One sample yielded the 32 T cell receptor beta chains listed below, sequenced in a study of post-analysis software for immune sequencing data. The study, taken as a whole, reports: Five TRBV segments, TRBV5-6, TRBV5-1 and TRBV20-1 among them, were found more frequent in patients than controls.

Their recognized antigens are unknown. Presence of unique molecular identifiers characterized the TCR beta cDNA libraries. Using its own MiXCR run on the PCR reads, TCRdb lists one record per CDR3 protein. This table has fewer than 850,000 distinct CDR3 sequences, 25% to 30% appearing once. The material sequenced was blood. The receptor source for this set is a girl aged 10 to 17 with multiple sclerosis.

The chain joins TRBV20-1 to TRBJ2-1; D gene unclear. The germline gives CDR1 DFQATT, CDR2 SNEGSKA (reference sequence). The CDR3 length is 13 residues. Trimming cost V 3 bases and J 7 bases, with 13 bases left between them. The CDR3 sequence: CSASRGRRNEQFF. CDR3 coding DNA: TGCAGTGCTAGTCGCGGTCGCAGAAATGAGCAGTTCTTC.

The CDR3 nucleotides read TGTGCCAGCAGCTTGGCAAGCGGGCCCTACGAGCAGTACTTC. Its protein product is CASSLASGPYEQYF. The chain links TRBV7-2 to TRBJ2-5; maybe TRBD2 (6 bases). The J call is doubtful: the DNA matches TRBJ2-7 better. CDR3 size: 14 residues. Germline loops: CDR1 SGHTA, CDR2 FQGNSA.

The J gene is TRBJ2-3, the V gene TRBV20-1; D gene uncertain. Trimming took 3 bases from V and 2 from J, leaving 9 bases between them. The germline V gene encodes CDR1 DFQATT and CDR2 SNEGSKA (reference sequence). CDR3 length: 13 residues. In nucleotides, the CDR3 is TGCAGTGCTAGGTCGCTTATCACAGATACGCAGTATTTT. Amino acid sequence: CSARSLITDTQYF.

The V gene is TRBV7-9, the J gene TRBJ2-7; D assignment may be TRBD1 or TRBD2 (5 bases each). Between the trimmed V and J ends, which lost 5 bases and 5 bases, there was a span of 13 bases. Germline V CDR1 and CDR2: SEHNR, FQNEAQ (reference sequence). The CDR3 runs 13 residues. The DNA of the CDR3 is TGTGCCAGCAGCCCCGGGGCCAGAGACGAGCAGTACTTC. This codes for CASSPGARDEQYF.

The rearrangement joins TRBV7-2 to TRBJ1-2; tentative D call: TRBD1 (5 bases). V lost 3 bases, J lost 4 bases, and 12 bases lay in between. CDR3 length: 14 residues. CDR1 is SGHTA and CDR2 is FQGNSA in the germline V gene. CDR3 DNA sequence: TGTGCCAGCAGCTTCCTGGAGGGGCGCTATGGCTACACCTTC. Translating it yields CASSFLEGRYGYTF.

CDR3 amino acids: CASGTGGVETQYF. The CDR3 DNA reads as TGTGCCAGCGGGACGGGAGGGGTAGAGACCCAGTACTTC. This rearrangement joins TRBV12-3 or TRBV12-4 to TRBJ2-5, with 8 bases lining up with TRBD2. CDR3 size: 13 residues. The ends lost 8 bases at V and 4 bases at J; junction bases unmatched: 6.

The chain employs TRBV6-5 and TRBJ2-7; the D gene is possibly TRBD2 (5 bases). Deletions cut 6 bases from V and 2 bases from J, with 17 bases between. This CDR3 is 15 amino acids long. Germline CDR1 is MNHEY and CDR2 is SVGAGI. The CDR3 reads CASSRTRQDPYEQYF. Written as DNA, the CDR3 is TGTGCCAGCAGCCGGACTCGCCAGGATCCCTACGAGCAGTACTTC.

This clonotype came up a few times. The rearrangement uses TRBV27 and TRBJ2-3; 9 bases line up with TRBD1. Germline V gives CDR1 MNHEY, CDR2 SMNVEV (reference sequence). There are 14 residues in the CDR3. The V gene end was trimmed by 7 bases and the J gene end by 9 bases; junction bases not matched to a gene: 11. The CDR3 spells CASTPTGGFFTQYF. CDR3 nucleotides: TGTGCCAGCACCCCCACAGGGGGCTTCTTCACGCAGTATTTT.

A few counts support this clonotype. The chain carries TRBV28 and TRBJ2-3; no clear D gene. V shed 11 bases and J shed 0 bases, with 21 bases lying between them. The length of the CDR3 is 16 residues. Looked up from germline, CDR1 is MDHEN and CDR2 is SYDVKM. CDR3 in amino acids: CAASKQTPHSTDTQYF. CDR3 sequence (DNA): TGTGCCGCCTCCAAACAGACACCACATAGCACAGATACGCAGTATTTT. The full variable domain, with the rest looked up from reference TRBV28 and TRBJ2-3, is DVKVTQSSRYLVKRTGEKVFLECVQDMDHENMFWYRQDPGLGLRLIYFSYDVKMKEKGDIPEGYSVSREKKERFSLILESASTNQTSMYLCAASKQTPHSTDTQYFGPGTRLTVL.

This sequence joins TRBV29-1 and TRBJ2-1; D is unresolved. Trimming pared 3 bases from V and 0 bases from J, leaving 15 bases between. The CDR3 has 16 amino acids. Germline V gene lookup returns CDR1 SQVTM and CDR2 ANQGSEA. CDR3 amino acids: CSVDAVGRSSYNEQFF. Here the CDR3 DNA reads TGCAGCGTTGACGCCGTTGGACGGAGCTCCTACAATGAGCAGTTCTTC.

This chain links TRBV28 with TRBJ2-7; no reliable D call. Germline V lookup: CDR1 MDHEN, CDR2 SYDVKM. This CDR3 has 14 residues. V lost 3 bases to trimming and J lost 6 bases, with 15 bases between them. The CDR3 region has the DNA TGTGCCAGCAGTTTGGCCAGCGCTTTTGGCGAGCAGTACTTC. It codes for CASSLASAFGEQYF.

This clonotype was detected only a few times. The chain has TRBV3-1 and TRBJ2-5; TRBD1 might be the D (6 bases). The germline gives CDR1 LGHDT, CDR2 YNNKEL (reference sequence). The CDR3 totals 12 residues. V dropped 5 bases and J dropped 2 bases, with 6 bases sitting between them. The CDR3 here is CASSDRQETQYF. The CDR3 bases are TGTGCCAGCAGCGACAGGCAAGAGACCCAGTACTTC.

A remark on this clonotype: At one end, the junction sequence differs from germline, possibly due to a read error. The genes are TRBV7-9 and TRBJ1-1, with unresolved D. The CDR3 spans 15 residues. From germline, CDR1 is SEHNR and CDR2 FQNEAQ (reference sequence). In nucleotides, the CDR3 is TGTGCCAGCAGCTTAGTAGCCGGGATGAACGCTGAAGCTTTCTTT. Translated, it gives CASSLVAGMNAEAFF.

The table lists this clonotype with many counts. As DNA, the CDR3 is TGCGCCAGCAGCTTGGTACGCCTCCGGGACACTGGAGTCCACGAGCAGTACTTC. It yields the protein CASSLVRLRDTGVHEQYF. This sequence joins TRBV5-1 and TRBJ2-7; perhaps TRBD1 as D (6 bases). Germline CDR1 is SGHRS and CDR2 is YFSETQ. The CDR3 has 18 amino acids. V was clipped by 0 bases and J by 5 bases, with 24 bases between them.

In its sample, this clonotype was seen a few times. V is TRBV28 and J is TRBJ2-7; 12 positions agree with TRBD1. The germline V gene has CDR1 MDHEN and CDR2 SYDVKM. The CDR3 is 15 residues long. V lost 6 bases to trimming and J lost 7 bases; unmatched junction nucleotides: 10. CDR3 residues: CASSVLRDRGLEQYF. Written as DNA, the CDR3 is TGTGCCAGCAGCGTCCTCCGGGACAGGGGGCTTGAGCAGTACTTC.

Turning to this clonotype: One end of the junction fails to match germline, which may point to a read error. The rearrangement uses TRBV27 and TRBJ2-1; 9 bases align to TRBD2. The CDR3 covers 15 residues. Germline V CDR1 and CDR2: MNHEY, SMNVEV (reference sequence). The CDR3 protein is CACSPSGGRGNEQFF. CDR3 in DNA: TGTGCCTGCAGCCCCTCTGGCGGGAGGGGTAATGAGCAGTTCTTC.

This clonotype has only a few counts. V usage is TRBV5-1 and J usage is TRBJ2-3; D gene unclear. CDR1 is SGHRS and CDR2 is YFSETQ in the germline V gene. V lost 2 bases and J 6 bases, leaving 10 bases between the germline ends. The CDR3 runs to 13 residues. The CDR3 DNA is TGCGCCAGCAGCTTCGACCGGCCGGATACGCAGTATTTT. Translated: CASSFDRPDTQYF.

The V call is TRBV29-1, the J call TRBJ1-1; 7 bases are shared with TRBD1. CDR3 length: 12 amino acids. Germline V lookup: CDR1 SQVTM, CDR2 ANQGSEA. Unmatched junction bases numbered 6, after V lost 6 bases and J lost 5 bases. The CDR3 sequence is CSVLTGRTEAFF. CDR3 bases: TGCAGCGTCCTGACAGGGAGGACTGAAGCTTTCTTT.

This clonotype was recorded a few times. The chain is built from TRBV20-1 and TRBJ2-1; D unresolved. Germline V CDR1 and CDR2: DFQATT, SNEGSKA (reference sequence). The length of the CDR3 is 13 residues. The V end was cut by 3 bases, the J end by 1 base, with 7 bases between. CDR3 amino acids: CSASTSSYNEQFF. The CDR3 region has the DNA TGCAGTGCTAGTACCAGTTCCTACAATGAGCAGTTCTTC.

V is TRBV11-2 and J is TRBJ2-1; 9 nucleotides match TRBD2. CDR3 size: 15 residues. The V gene's germline CDR1 is SGHAT and CDR2 FQNNGV. V was pared by 6 bases and J by 7 bases, with 10 bases of the junction left unmatched. The CDR3 reads CASSGSSGKANEQFF. CDR3 coding DNA: TGTGCCAGCAGTGGGTCTAGCGGGAAGGCGAATGAGCAGTTCTTC. Supplemented by reference TRBV11-2 and TRBJ2-1, the full variable domain reads EAGVAQSPRYKIIEKRQSVAFWCNPISGHATLYWYQQILGQGPKLLIQFQNNGVVDDSQLPKDRFSAERLKGVDSTLKIQPAKLEDSAVYLCASSGSSGKANEQFFGPGTRLTVL.

This clonotype was recorded at least ten times. The chain is built from TRBV7-2 and TRBJ2-7; 11 bases are a match to TRBD2. The CDR3 consists of 19 residues. The V gene's germline CDR1 is SGHTA and CDR2 FQGNSA. The V gene end was trimmed by 2 bases and the J gene end by 4 bases; junction bases not matched to a gene: 16. CDR3 protein: CASSLPLRLAGTISYEQYF. The CDR3 DNA follows: TGTGCCAGCAGCTTACCACTCCGACTAGCGGGGACTATATCGTACGAGCAGTACTTC.

This clonotype was observed a handful of times. The gene calls are TRBV3-1 and TRBJ1-2; no clear D. The V end lost 1 base, the J end lost 5 bases, and 14 bases lay between the germline ends. Germline V gene data show CDR1 as LGHDT and CDR2 as YNNKEL (reference sequence). This CDR3 comprises 15 residues. The CDR3 bases are TGTGCCAGCAGCCAAGGTCCCGCACAAGGATATGGCTACACCTTC. Translation gives CASSQGPAQGYGYTF.

This chain joins TRBV7-2 and TRBJ2-3; D may be TRBD1 or TRBD2 (5 bases each). Trimming stripped 10 bases from V and 2 bases from J, with 19 bases between. This CDR3 is 15 amino acids long. In germline, CDR1 is SGHTA, CDR2 FQGNSA. The CDR3 loop is CAIASWDGHTDTQYF. DNA for the CDR3: TGTGCCATCGCGTCATGGGACGGACACACAGATACGCAGTATTTT.

This clonotype was found a few times. This chain uses TRBV6-1 with TRBJ2-1; 9 bases line up with TRBD1. This CDR3 is built from 15 residues. V shed 4 bases, J shed 1 base, and the junction held 2 bases outside the gene matches. Looked up from germline, CDR1 is MNHNS and CDR2 is SASEGT. The CDR3 loop reads CASSGTGVSYNEQFF. For the CDR3, the DNA is TGTGCCAGCAGTGGGACAGGGGTTTCCTACAATGAGCAGTTCTTC.

The chain combines TRBV29-1 with TRBJ1-1, with D unresolved. The CDR3 spans 15 residues. Germline V lookup: CDR1 SQVTM, CDR2 ANQGSEA. Deletions cut 0 bases from V and 5 bases from J, with 16 bases between. The CDR3 loop reads CSVEDRQAVRTEAFF. For the CDR3, the DNA is TGCAGCGTTGAAGATAGGCAGGCGGTTCGGACTGAAGCTTTCTTT.

This clonotype came up a few times. V is TRBV20-1 and J is TRBJ2-1; 11 bases fit TRBD2. Germline loops: CDR1 DFQATT, CDR2 SNEGSKA (reference sequence). J gave up 9 bases and V 0 bases, and 7 bases lay outside the gene matches. CDR3 length: 15 residues. The CDR3 DNA follows: TGCAGTGCTAGAGAACTAGCGGGAGCTCTTGTTGAGCAGTTCTTC. Residues: CSARELAGALVEQFF.

The CDR3 DNA follows: TGCGCCAGCAGCTTCAATTGGCCCTCGGGAGGGGACGGCTACACCTTC. Residues: CASSFNWPSGGDGYTF. The rearrangement uses TRBV4-3 and TRBJ1-2; perhaps TRBD1 as D (5 bases). V lost 5 bases to trimming and J lost 8 bases, with 24 bases between them. The CDR3 has 16 residues. From germline, CDR1 is LGHNA and CDR2 YSLEER.

This clonotype was counted between two and nine times. This chain uses TRBV12-3 or TRBV12-4 with TRBJ2-7, with no clear D. Trimming removed 3 bases from V and 4 bases from J, with 13 bases in between. The CDR3 has 14 residues. In DNA form, the CDR3 reads TGTGCCAGCAGTTTTAGGCTCTCCGGTTACGAGCAGTACTTC. It codes for CASSFRLSGYEQYF.

This clonotype was counted a few times. The V and J genes are TRBV12-3 or TRBV12-4 and TRBJ1-1, with 10 bases identical to TRBD1. The CDR3 extends over 19 amino acids. The junction had 17 bases not matched to a gene; V was cut back by 6 bases and J by 1 base. CDR3 nucleotide sequence: TGTGCCAGCAGGACGAGGGACAGGGGAGGTATTCCATCGAACACTGAAGCTTTCTTT. This sequence encodes CASRTRDRGGIPSNTEAFF.

Only one count was recorded for this clonotype. A much larger clone lies one base from this, so it may be a read error. The chain links TRBV29-1 to TRBJ2-7; 11 bases line up with TRBD1. This CDR3 is built from 14 residues. Germline-derived CDR1 and CDR2 are SQVTM and ANQGSEA. CDR3 in DNA: TGCGGCGTGAGCCGGACAGGGGGCTTATACGAGCAGTACTTC. Its translation: CGVSRTGGLYEQYF.

This sequence joins TRBV20-1 and TRBJ2-7; 9 bases agree with TRBD1. Trimming took 6 bases from V and 5 from J; bases not matched to a gene: 8. The CDR3 is made up of 13 amino acids. Germline CDR1 and CDR2: DFQATT and SNEGSKA (reference sequence). The CDR3 sequence: CSAPGQGVHEQYF. CDR3 in DNA: TGCAGTGCCCCGGGACAGGGTGTCCACGAGCAGTACTTC.

V gene TRBV28 combines with J gene TRBJ1-6; 7 bases are a match to TRBD1. The CDR3 is made up of 14 amino acids. Germline CDR1 and CDR2: MDHEN and SYDVKM. Germline trimming cut 5 bases from V and 7 bases from J; bases unmatched to any gene: 5. The CDR3 DNA is TGTGCCAGCAGTCCGGACAGGTGGAATTCACCCCTCCACTTT. It codes for CASSPDRWNSPLHF.